This T cell receptor (beta chain) stems from a study of early T cells in non-severe SARS-CoV-2 infection (dated by TCRdb to 2020 to 2023). Background for the entire study: TCR sequencing used bulk RNA from unsorted whole blood, so alpha and beta chains could not be paired.

This clonotype has just a few counts. What this receptor recognizes is not known. No much larger clone exists at a distance of one base, and base qualities are not known. Set within a cohort of healthcare workers in London, UK, this nested case-control study involved weekly PCR testing of nasopharyngeal swabs along with blood sampling. Between 23 and 31 March 2020, the week of the UK lockdown, healthcare workers were enrolled and then followed up weekly for as long as 16 weeks. Library preparation employed 5' RACE. The instrument was a NextSeq 500. Unique molecular identifiers were attached to individual cDNA molecules in the TCR library protocol so that sequencing error and PCR bias could be corrected. Both TCR alpha and beta chains were sequenced, and tight co-correlation was observed between alpha and beta sequence abundances in each sample. In the paper's pipeline: Decombinator V4 was used to perform V gene, J gene and CDR3 annotation of TCR sequences. Expanded TCRs were defined as changing significantly between any two time points under a Poisson model with p below 0.0001. TCR abundances were normalised to the total number of TCRs sequenced in each sample and reported as counts per million. MAIT TCRs were defined by TRAV1-2 paired with TRAJ12, TRAJ20 or TRAJ33, and iNKT TCRs by TRAV10 paired with TRAJ18. A search of VDJdb, accessed on 1 November 2021, was run for TCRs annotated to CMV, EBV and SARS-CoV-2, with TCRs annotated for multiple antigens excluded. TCRdb redid the processing of the public reads, applying fastp at Q25 and MiXCR, and retained in-frame beta chains. Rows with a matching CDR3 protein are joined into one entry that keeps the most common DNA and genes. TCRdb assigned the V and J calls; the authors' analysis was not used. The sample table shows over 85,000 distinct CDR3 sequences, and approximately 17% are seen once. Around 1.3% of the sample is in the top ten clones.

V is shortened by 2 bases, J by 3 bases, and the region joining them spans 7 bases. Sequences MNHNS (CDR1) and SASEGT (CDR2) are obtained from the germline V gene. The cysteine opens and the phenylalanine closes a CDR3 of 13 amino acids. Only CDR3 DNA is held: 39 bases, read in frame from base 1. Paper-wide results and their limitations: VDJdb matching was skewed toward anti-spike CD8 responses and likely underestimated virus-specific expansions, missing private and CD4 specificities.

In this chain, TRBV6-1 is recombined with TRBJ1-1; no D gene is confidently identified. Input material: whole blood. The receptor was isolated from an adult who was a healthcare worker with PCR-confirmed SARS-CoV-2 infection or an uninfected control (not recorded which). The DNA sequence follows: TGTGCCAGCAGTGAATTTCGGGACACTGAAGCTTTCTTT. It translates as CASSEFRDTEAFF.